A selection of T cell receptor beta chains follows, all from one sample in a study of shared clonotypes between healthy human individuals. Here immunoSEQ multiplex PCR was the method, and the copy in TCRdb shows in-frame clones only, minus some. The sample records hundreds of thousands of clones, roughly 70% being singletons. Specimen: memory CD4+ T cells sorted from blood. These receptors all stem from a woman in her thirties in good health. The CDR3 runs from the conserved cysteine through the conserved F or W. D genes are given only for firm matches. The size entry is marked missing in some rows and otherwise reads once, few, many or a size class.

DNA: TGCGCCAGCAGCTCGGTTCCCCAGGGGGCAATTGCCAAAAACATTCAGTACTTC
CDR3: CASSSVPQGAIAKNIQYF
D: TRBD1
size: .
V: TRBV5-1
J: TRBJ2-4

DNA: TGCGCCAGCAGCTTGGATCCAGGGTACCAAGAGACCCAGTACTTC
CDR3: CASSLDPGYQETQYF
D: .
size: few
V: TRBV5-1
J: TRBJ2-5

DNA: TGTGCCAGCAGCTTTAGCGGGAGTGATACGCAGTATTTT
CDR3: CASSFSGSDTQYF
D: TRBD2
size: .
V: TRBV5-4
J: TRBJ2-3

DNA: TGCGCCAGCAGCCCCGGGGGATCTGGGGCCAACGTCCTGACTTTC
CDR3: CASSPGGSGANVLTF
D: .
size: few
V: TRBV5-1
J: TRBJ2-6

DNA: TGTGCCAGCAGCCGACAATCCGGGACAGGTCCCTTCACTGAAGCTTTCTTT
CDR3: CASSRQSGTGPFTEAFF
D: TRBD1
size: .
V: TRBV7-2
J: TRBJ1-1

DNA: TGTGCCAGCAGTGGGGCAGGACTTACAACTAATGAAAAACTGTTTTTT
CDR3: CASSGAGLTTNEKLFF
D: .
size: .
V: TRBV6-1
J: TRBJ1-4

DNA: TGCGCCAGCAGCCATATGGGGTCCTACAATGAGCAGTTCTTC
CDR3: CASSHMGSYNEQFF
D: .
size: once
V: TRBV4-1
J: TRBJ2-1

DNA: TGTGCCAGCAGCCAATGGACCGCCTACGAGCAGTACTTC
CDR3: CASSQWTAYEQYF
D: .
size: .
V: TRBV5-5
J: TRBJ2-7

DNA: TGCGCCAGCAGCTTGGAGTTCAGGGAGGCAGATACGCAGTATTTT
CDR3: CASSLEFREADTQYF
D: .
size: .
V: TRBV5-1
J: TRBJ2-3

DNA: TGTGCCACGGGGGGTGGCGATGAAAAACTGTTTTTT
CDR3: CATGGGDEKLFF
D: .
size: few
V: TRBV7-9
J: TRBJ1-4

DNA: TGTGCCAGCATGGTTTCCGGGGCCAACGTCCTGACTTTC
CDR3: CASMVSGANVLTF
D: .
size: .
V: TRBV28
J: TRBJ2-6

DNA: TGTGCCAGCAGCTGGGGACTAGCGGGAGCGTACGAGCAGTACTTC
CDR3: CASSWGLAGAYEQYF
D: TRBD2
size: .
V: TRBV5-5
J: TRBJ2-7

DNA: TGTGCCAGCAGTTACCCCACATTGTGGCAACAGCCCCAGCATTTT
CDR3: CASSYPTLWQQPQHF
D: .
size: .
V: TRBV6-6
J: TRBJ1-5

DNA: TGTGCCATCAGAAAGGGGGACTACGAGCAGTACTTC
CDR3: CAIRKGDYEQYF
D: .
size: few
V: TRBV6-5
J: TRBJ2-7

DNA: TGTGCCAGCAGCAAAAATTTGGACTCTCTAGCCAAAAACATTCAGTACTTC
CDR3: CASSKNLDSLAKNIQYF
D: .
size: .
V: TRBV21-1
J: TRBJ2-4

DNA: TGCGCCAGCAGCCCGGGGACAGGGGGACTTGAAGCTTTCTTT
CDR3: CASSPGTGGLEAFF
D: TRBD1
size: .
V: TRBV5-1
J: TRBJ1-1

DNA: TGTGCCAGCAGCGCCCGACAGGGCACTAACTATGGCTACACCTTC
CDR3: CASSARQGTNYGYTF
D: TRBD1
size: .
V: TRBV7-8
J: TRBJ1-2

DNA: TGTGCCAGCCTCGCTAGCGGGAGTCCGGTCGGGGAGCTGTTTTTT
CDR3: CASLASGSPVGELFF
D: TRBD2
size: .
V: TRBV19
J: TRBJ2-2

DNA: TGTGCCATCAGTGCTGGGGGAGTGAGGGGCACTGAAGCTTTCTTT
CDR3: CAISAGGVRGTEAFF
D: .
size: .
V: TRBV10-3
J: TRBJ1-1

DNA: TGTGCCAGCAGTGTCCTACAGTCCCATGAGCAGTTCTTC
CDR3: CASSVLQSHEQFF
D: .
size: .
V: TRBV6-1
J: TRBJ2-1

DNA: TGCGCCAGCAGCTTGGGTCTAATGAACACCGGGGAGCTGTTTTTT
CDR3: CASSLGLMNTGELFF
D: .
size: few
V: TRBV5-1
J: TRBJ2-2

DNA: TGTGCCAGCAGCTTCGACAGGGGCAATGGCTACACCTTC
CDR3: CASSFDRGNGYTF
D: TRBD1
size: .
V: TRBV5-5
J: TRBJ1-2

DNA: TGTGCCAGCTCACCACTTGGACAGGGGCAAAACACTGAAGCTTTCTTT
CDR3: CASSPLGQGQNTEAFF
D: TRBD1
size: .
V: TRBV18
J: TRBJ1-1

DNA: TGTGCCAGCAGTACGTGGACAGATACCTACGAGCAGTACTTC
CDR3: CASSTWTDTYEQYF
D: .
size: .
V: TRBV2
J: TRBJ2-7

DNA: TGTGCCAGCAGTGCGGAGTACGAGCAGTACTTC
CDR3: CASSAEYEQYF
D: .
size: .
V: TRBV2
J: TRBJ2-7

DNA: TGCGCCAGCAGCCCCGCTGGGGGAGTAGATACGCAGTATTTT
CDR3: CASSPAGGVDTQYF
D: .
size: .
V: TRBV5-1
J: TRBJ2-3

DNA: TGTGCCAGCACGGTGGACGGGGGCACTGAAGCTTTCTTT
CDR3: CASTVDGGTEAFF
D: .
size: few
V: TRBV6-5
J: TRBJ1-1

DNA: TGTGCCAGCAGCGCAACCGGGGGGGCCTACAATGAGCAGTTCTTC
CDR3: CASSATGGAYNEQFF
D: TRBD2
size: few
V: TRBV7-6
J: TRBJ2-1

DNA: TGCGCCAGCAGCTTGGCTCTAGCGGGAGGTGAGACCCAGTACTTC
CDR3: CASSLALAGGETQYF
D: TRBD2
size: once
V: TRBV5-1
J: TRBJ2-5

DNA: TGCAGCGTTGGCAGGGAGAGAACAAGCTACACCTTC
CDR3: CSVGRERTSYTF
D: .
size: .
V: TRBV29-1
J: TRBJ1-2

DNA: TGTGCCAGCAGATCCGGGACTGCTGAAGAGACCCAGTACTTC
CDR3: CASRSGTAEETQYF
D: .
size: .
V: TRBV5-4
J: TRBJ2-5

DNA: TGTGCCAGCAGCGTAGGATTAGCGGGAACTAGCGATGAGCAGTTCTTC
CDR3: CASSVGLAGTSDEQFF
D: TRBD2
size: .
V: TRBV9
J: TRBJ2-1

DNA: TGTGCCAGCAGCCCCCTTGGACGGCGGGAGGGTAATGAGCAGTTCTTC
CDR3: CASSPLGRREGNEQFF
D: TRBD2
size: once
V: TRBV4-2
J: TRBJ2-1

DNA: TGCGCCAGCAGCTTGCAGGTTTCCAATGAGCAGTTCTTC
CDR3: CASSLQVSNEQFF
D: .
size: .
V: TRBV5-1
J: TRBJ2-1

DNA: TGCGCCAGCGCCTTGGAATTAGAAAGCACAGATACGCAGTATTTT
CDR3: CASALELESTDTQYF
D: .
size: few
V: TRBV5-1
J: TRBJ2-3

DNA: TGTGCCAGCAGTTTGGGGGAAACTGAAGCTTTCTTT
CDR3: CASSLGETEAFF
D: .
size: .
V: TRBV28
J: TRBJ1-1

DNA: TGTGCCAGCAGCGTAGGGGGTAAAAATGGAGTAGCAGATACGCAGTATTTT
CDR3: CASSVGGKNGVADTQYF
D: .
size: .
V: TRBV9
J: TRBJ2-3

DNA: TGCGCCAGCAGTTTGGGGACACTGAACACTGAAGCTTTCTTT
CDR3: CASSLGTLNTEAFF
D: .
size: .
V: TRBV5-1
J: TRBJ1-1

DNA: TGCGCCAGCAGCCAAAACCGGGACAGGGGATACGAGCAGTACTTC
CDR3: CASSQNRDRGYEQYF
D: TRBD1
size: .
V: TRBV4-1
J: TRBJ2-7

DNA: TGTGCCAGCTCCGGACAGGGGGCAGGAACCGGGGAGCTGTTTTTT
CDR3: CASSGQGAGTGELFF
D: TRBD1
size: .
V: TRBV6-1
J: TRBJ2-2

DNA: TGTGCCAGCACCTATCGCAATGAGCAGTTCTTC
CDR3: CASTYRNEQFF
D: .
size: .
V: TRBV28
J: TRBJ2-1

DNA: TGTGCCAGCAGCTTAATTGGCCGTAGTGAGCAGTTCTTC
CDR3: CASSLIGRSEQFF
D: .
size: .
V: TRBV11-2
J: TRBJ2-1

DNA: TGTGCCAGCAGTTACAGGGGGCAAAACACTGAAGCTTTCTTT
CDR3: CASSYRGQNTEAFF
D: TRBD1
size: .
V: TRBV6-5
J: TRBJ1-1

DNA: TGCGCCAGCATTCGGGACAGGGGCACAGATACGCAGTATTTT
CDR3: CASIRDRGTDTQYF
D: TRBD1
size: .
V: TRBV5-1
J: TRBJ2-3

DNA: TGTGCCAGCAGCCCGGGACAGGGAATCCCTGGGGCCAACGTCCTGACTTTC
CDR3: CASSPGQGIPGANVLTF
D: TRBD1
size: .
V: TRBV27
J: TRBJ2-6

DNA: TGTGCCAGCAGCACGGCCGGAACTAATGAAAAACTGTTTTTT
CDR3: CASSTAGTNEKLFF
D: .
size: .
V: TRBV5-4
J: TRBJ1-4

DNA: TGTGCCAGCAGGCTCACCGGGACAGCCTCCGGAGGGCAGTACTTC
CDR3: CASRLTGTASGGQYF
D: TRBD1
size: .
V: TRBV28
J: TRBJ2-7

DNA: TGTGCCAGCAGCGCGGCGCCACCTAAGAACACTGAAGCTTTCTTT
CDR3: CASSAAPPKNTEAFF
D: .
size: .
V: TRBV28
J: TRBJ1-1

DNA: TGTGCCAGCTCACCCTTAGCGGGAAACACCGGGGAGCTGTTTTTT
CDR3: CASSPLAGNTGELFF
D: TRBD2
size: .
V: TRBV18
J: TRBJ2-2

DNA: TGTGCCAGCAGCCGCCCGACAGGGGCTAACTATGGCTACACCTTC
CDR3: CASSRPTGANYGYTF
D: TRBD1
size: few
V: TRBV28
J: TRBJ1-2